The 13 T cell receptor beta chains below were found in one sample sequenced in a study of OX40 agonist ivuxolimab in advanced cancers. The data were produced by immunoSEQ multiplex PCR, yet TCRdb's version contains in-frame clones alone and is incomplete. The sample lists approximately 63,000 clones; 70% to 80% were seen once. The sequences come from CD4+ or CD8+ T cells sorted from blood, collected in a trial of the OX40 agonist ivuxolimab. The receptors were sampled from an adult with an advanced solid tumor such as melanoma, head and neck, liver or kidney cancer.

The CDR3 DNA reads as TGTGCCAGCAGTCCCGGGAGCGAGCAGTACTTC. Protein: CASSPGSEQYF. The genes are TRBV28 and TRBJ2-7; D possibly corresponds to TRBD2 (6 bases). Trimming took 5 bases from V and 6 from J, leaving 8 bases between them. The CDR3 contains 11 residues. Per germline, CDR1 MDHEN and CDR2 SYDVKM.

The J gene is TRBJ1-5, the V gene TRBV7-2, with 7 bases matching TRBD1. J gave up 6 bases and V 2 bases, and 4 bases lay outside the gene matches. The CDR3 is 14 amino acids. In germline, CDR1 is SGHTA, CDR2 FQGNSA. The CDR3 bases are TGTGCCAGCAGCTTAAGGCAGGGGGGTCAGCCCCAGCATTTT. It codes for CASSLRQGGQPQHF.

The rearrangement uses TRBV5-4 and TRBJ1-2; weak D call: TRBD1 (5 bases). Trimming removed 0 bases from V and 2 bases from J, with 8 bases in between. CDR3 size: 14 residues. Germline V CDR1 and CDR2: SGHNT, YYREEE (reference sequence). CDR3 nucleotides: TGTGCCAGCAGCTTGGGCGAGGGGAACTATGGCTACACCTTC. It is translated as CASSLGEGNYGYTF.

The rearrangement links TRBV10-3 to TRBJ2-7, with 7 nucleotides matching TRBD1. Trimming removed 1 base from V and 1 base from J; junction bases left unmatched: 4. CDR3 length: 15 amino acids. CDR1 ENHRY and CDR2 SYGVKD come from the germline V gene. CDR3 nucleotide sequence: TGTGCCATCAGTGAGTTTGGGACAGAGTCCTACGAGCAGTACTTC. It translates to CAISEFGTESYEQYF.

J is TRBJ2-7 and V is TRBV4-3, with D perhaps matching TRBD2 (6 bases). This CDR3 contains 16 residues. The germline V gene encodes CDR1 LGHNA and CDR2 YSLEER. Trimming left V 0 bases short and J 2 bases short, with 14 bases between. DNA of the CDR3: TGCGCCAGCAGCCAAGATGGCGGGGCAGGGACCTACGAGCAGTACTTC. It translates to CASSQDGGAGTYEQYF.

The chain uses TRBV6-5 and TRBJ2-7; D remains unclear. CDR3 size: 15 residues. V was clipped by 2 bases and J by 3 bases, with 14 bases between them. Per germline, CDR1 MNHEY and CDR2 SVGAGI. The CDR3 loop is CASSYDVGTHYEQYF. CDR3 bases: TGTGCCAGCAGTTACGATGTCGGAACCCACTACGAGCAGTACTTC.

This clone was observed once. The chain combines TRBV19 with TRBJ2-6; possible D gene TRBD2, 6 bases. Germline CDR1 LNHDA, CDR2 SQIVND (reference sequence). The CDR3 totals 15 residues. Trimming took 8 bases from V and 0 from J, leaving 11 bases between them. CDR3 nucleotide sequence: TGTGCCAGTTGGGAGGAGAGCTCTGGGGCCAACGTCCTGACTTTC. It specifies CASWEESSGANVLTF.

The V gene is TRBV27, the J gene TRBJ2-1; D is uncertain. Germline CDR1 and CDR2: MNHEY and SMNVEV (reference sequence). Trimming left V 6 bases short and J 2 bases short, with 5 bases between. The CDR3 length is 12 residues. The CDR3 DNA reads as TGTGCCAGCAGCACCCCCTACAATGAGCAGTTCTTC. Translating gives CASSTPYNEQFF.

V gene TRBV21-1 combines with J gene TRBJ1-1. TRBV21-1 has pseudogene status. This CDR3 is 17 amino acids long. CDR3 region: CASSKEGGVGKNTEAFF. CDR3 coding DNA: TGTGCCAGCAGCAAAGAGGGGGGGGTAGGAAAGAACACTGAAGCTTTCTTT.

The chain recombines TRBV7-2 with TRBJ2-5, with D tentatively TRBD2 (5 bases). V was trimmed by 2 bases and J by 2 bases, leaving 12 bases between them. The CDR3 length is 15 residues. Germline V lookup: CDR1 SGHTA, CDR2 FQGNSA. CDR3 sequence: CASSLFGVWQETQYF. CDR3 bases: TGTGCCAGCAGCTTATTCGGGGTCTGGCAAGAGACCCAGTACTTC.

The V and J genes are TRBV4-3 and TRBJ1-3; D might be TRBD1 (6 bases). Germline V lookup: CDR1 LGHNA, CDR2 YSLEER. There are 17 residues in the CDR3. Trimming removed 0 bases from V and 7 bases from J, with 19 bases in between. CDR3 bases: TGCGCCAGCAGCCAAGATGGAAGGACAGCGACGGGGAACACCATATATTTT. Its protein product is CASSQDGRTATGNTIYF.

This clone was picked up one time. The J gene is TRBJ2-5, the V gene TRBV11-2, with TRBD2 matching 8 bases. CDR3 length equals 14 residues. Germline V gene lookup returns CDR1 SGHAT and CDR2 FQNNGV. V lost 4 bases and J lost 4; bases outside the gene matches: 5. Here the CDR3 reads CASSYTSGLETQYF. For the CDR3, the DNA is TGTGCCAGCAGCTATACTAGCGGATTAGAGACCCAGTACTTC.

This chain connects TRBV2 to TRBJ2-5; possibly TRBD2 for D (6 bases). V dropped 5 bases and J dropped 1 base, with 8 bases sitting between them. This CDR3 is 13 amino acids long. The germline gives CDR1 SNHLY, CDR2 FYNNEI. The CDR3 loop is CASSWTTQETQYF. The CDR3 coding sequence is TGTGCCAGCAGTTGGACTACCCAAGAGACCCAGTACTTC.